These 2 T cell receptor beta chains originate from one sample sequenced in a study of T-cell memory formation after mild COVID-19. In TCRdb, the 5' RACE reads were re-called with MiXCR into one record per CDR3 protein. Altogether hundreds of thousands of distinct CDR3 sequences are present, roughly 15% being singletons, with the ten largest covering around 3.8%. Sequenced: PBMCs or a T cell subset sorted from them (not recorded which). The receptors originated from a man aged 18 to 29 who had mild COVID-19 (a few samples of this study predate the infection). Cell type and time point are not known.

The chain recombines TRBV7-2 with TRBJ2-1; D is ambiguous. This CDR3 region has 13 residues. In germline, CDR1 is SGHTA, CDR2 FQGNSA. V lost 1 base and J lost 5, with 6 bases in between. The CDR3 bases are TGTGCCAGCAGCTTAGGGGTTGACAATGAGCAGTTCTTC. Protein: CASSLGVDNEQFF.

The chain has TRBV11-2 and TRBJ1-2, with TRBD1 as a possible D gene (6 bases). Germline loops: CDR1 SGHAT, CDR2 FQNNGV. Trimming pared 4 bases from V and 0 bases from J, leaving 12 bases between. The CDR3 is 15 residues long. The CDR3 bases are TGTGCCAGCAGCTGGTCAGGGGATTCTAACTATGGCTACACCTTC. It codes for CASSWSGDSNYGYTF.